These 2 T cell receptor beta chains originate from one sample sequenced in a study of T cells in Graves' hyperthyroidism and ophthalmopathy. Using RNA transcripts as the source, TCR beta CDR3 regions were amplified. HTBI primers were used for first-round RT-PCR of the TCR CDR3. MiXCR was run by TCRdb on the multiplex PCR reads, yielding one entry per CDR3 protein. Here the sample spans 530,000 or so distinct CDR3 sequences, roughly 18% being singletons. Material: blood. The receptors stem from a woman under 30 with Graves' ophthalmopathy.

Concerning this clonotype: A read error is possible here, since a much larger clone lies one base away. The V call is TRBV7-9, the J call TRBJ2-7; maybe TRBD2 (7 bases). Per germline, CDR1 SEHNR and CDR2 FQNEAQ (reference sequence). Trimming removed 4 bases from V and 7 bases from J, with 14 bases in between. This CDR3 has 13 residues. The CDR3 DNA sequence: TGTGCCAGCAGCTCCCGGGGGGACAATGAGCAGTACTTC. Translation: CASSSRGDNEQYF.

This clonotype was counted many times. CDR3 bases: TGTGCCAGCAGCTCCTCCGTGGAGGGAGCCGAGCAGTACTTC. This codes for CASSSSVEGAEQYF. This chain uses TRBV7-2 with TRBJ2-7, with D possibly being TRBD2 (6 bases). From germline, CDR1 is SGHTA and CDR2 FQGNSA. V was shortened by 4 bases and J by 6 bases, with 16 bases between the two germline ends. The CDR3 runs 14 residues.